These 25 T cell receptor beta chains share one sample of origin, sequenced in a study of CD8 T cells in Susac syndrome (dated by TCRdb to the late 2010s). The library was generated by the immunoSEQ multiplex PCR assay. RNA was extracted with the RNeasy kit and roughly 0.5 to 1 ug was reverse transcribed using random hexamers. TCRdb took the public reads, trimmed them with fastp at Q25, ran MiXCR for clone calling and kept in-frame beta chains. Duplicate CDR3 protein sequences are folded into a single record with the most common DNA and genes. Within this sample are about 240,000 distinct CDR3 sequences, with less than 96% of them counted one time only. The ten most abundant clones make up approximately 0.1% of the sample. The sequenced material came from CD4+ T cells from PBMCs. The receptors come from a human donor with Susac syndrome.

This chain links TRBV29-1 with TRBJ1-2; 8 bases agree with TRBD1. The V and J ends lost 6 bases and 0 bases, in that order; junction bases with no gene match: 3. The CDR3 length is 13 residues. Germline V lookup: CDR1 SQVTM, CDR2 ANQGSEA. The CDR3 DNA is TGCAGCGTAGAGACAGGGGCTAACTATGGCTACACCTTC. Its protein is CSVETGANYGYTF.

The chain has TRBV18 and TRBJ1-1, with D maybe TRBD1 (5 bases). The germline V and J ends were trimmed by 6 bases and 9 bases, with 14 bases remaining between them. This CDR3 comprises 12 residues. The germline CDR1 and CDR2 sequences are KGHSH and LQKENI. The DNA for the CDR3 is TGTGCCAGCTCCCCCGACCGGGACCAAGCTTTCTTT. This translates into CASSPDRDQAFF.

The chain carries TRBV19 and TRBJ1-1, with D maybe TRBD1 (6 bases). The CDR3 loop spans 13 amino acids. Germline CDR1 reads LNHDA; CDR2 reads SQIVND (reference sequence). Between the trimmed V and J ends, which lost 7 bases and 0 bases, there was a span of 9 bases. CDR3 coding DNA: TGTGCCAGTATGGAGGGGGTGAACACTGAAGCTTTCTTT. Amino acid sequence: CASMEGVNTEAFF.

The genes are TRBV20-1 and TRBJ2-3; D is perhaps TRBD2 (6 bases). Germline V gene data show CDR1 as DFQATT and CDR2 as SNEGSKA (reference sequence). This CDR3 comprises 16 residues. V was clipped by 3 bases and J by 0 bases, with 16 bases between them. CDR3 region: CSASVLALHSTDTQYF. As DNA, the CDR3 is TGCAGTGCTAGCGTCCTAGCGTTACATAGCACAGATACGCAGTATTTT.

The chain combines TRBV24-1 with TRBJ2-6; 7 nucleotides agree with TRBD1. There are 17 residues in the CDR3. V gave up 4 bases and J gave up 2 bases; unmatched junction bases: 7. CDR1 and CDR2 from the germline V gene are KGHDR and SFDVKD. DNA for the CDR3: TGTGCCACCAGTGAGTCCTCCGGGACAGCTGGGGCCAACGTCCTGACTTTC. This encodes CATSESSGTAGANVLTF.

The J gene is TRBJ2-7, the V gene TRBV5-4; 7 positions agree with TRBD1. The J segment lost 3 bases and the V segment lost 3 bases, leaving 12 bases of the junction unmatched. The CDR3 sequence is 16 residues long. Germline V gene data show CDR1 as SGHNT and CDR2 as YYREEE (reference sequence). The CDR3 sequence: CASSSKSGQANYEQYF. The CDR3 bases are TGTGCCAGCAGCTCGAAATCTGGACAGGCGAACTACGAGCAGTACTTC. Combining the CDR3 with reference TRBV5-4 and TRBJ2-7 gives the whole variable domain ETGVTQSPTHLIKTRGQQVTLRCSSQSGHNTVSWYQQALGQGPQFIFQYYREEENGRGNFPPRFSGLQFPNYSSELNVNALELDDSALYLCASSSKSGQANYEQYFGPGTRLTVT.

The chain recombines TRBV27 with TRBJ2-5; no reliable D call. Looked up from germline, CDR1 is MNHEY and CDR2 is SMNVEV (reference sequence). The CDR3 spans 15 residues. The V end was cut by 9 bases, the J end by 1 base, with 18 bases between. CDR3 region: CARDGPDERQETQYF. The CDR3 DNA is TGTGCCAGAGACGGACCGGACGAACGCCAAGAGACCCAGTACTTC.

The chain couples TRBV24-1 to TRBJ2-2; D unclear. The CDR3 consists of 14 residues. Germline CDR1 reads KGHDR; CDR2 reads SFDVKD. Trimming removed 5 bases from V and 2 bases from J, with 8 bases in between. The CDR3 DNA reads TGTGCCACCAGTGTCGACTCAAACACCGGGGAGCTGTTTTTT. This sequence encodes CATSVDSNTGELFF.

This CDR3 is CASSHRDRAPYNEQFF. Written as DNA, the CDR3 is TGTGCCAGCAGTCACCGGGACAGGGCCCCATACAATGAGCAGTTCTTC. The genes are TRBV27 and TRBJ2-1; the match to TRBD1 covers 9 bases. After removal of 5 bases from V and 4 bases from J, the junction contained 9 bases not matched to a gene. The CDR3 has 16 residues. CDR1 MNHEY and CDR2 SMNVEV come from the germline V gene (reference sequence).

CDR3 protein: CASSLDGTPVQPQHF. CDR3 nucleotide sequence: TGCGCCAGCAGCTTAGACGGGACCCCGGTCCAGCCCCAGCATTTT. The chain employs TRBV5-1 and TRBJ1-5; D may be TRBD1 (5 bases). Germline values: CDR1 SGHRS, CDR2 YFSETQ. V lost 2 bases and J 7 bases, leaving 16 bases between the germline ends. The CDR3 runs to 15 residues. The full variable domain, in which reference TRBV5-1 and TRBJ1-5 provide the parts outside the CDR3, is KAGVTQTPRYLIKTRGQQVTLSCSPISGHRSVSWYQQTPGQGLQFLFEYFSETQRNKGNFPGRFSGRQFSNSRSEMNVSTLELGDSALYLCASSLDGTPVQPQHFGDGTRLSIL.

This CDR3 reads CASSFPTAGQGTGELFF. The CDR3 DNA reads as TGTGCCAGCAGCTTCCCTACGGCGGGACAGGGCACCGGGGAGCTGTTTTTT. The chain has TRBV7-3 and TRBJ2-2, with 9 bases fitting TRBD1. The CDR3 has 17 amino acids. The germline gives CDR1 SGHTA, CDR2 FQGTGA. The V segment lost 3 bases and the J segment 4 bases; nucleotides outside the gene matches: 9. Full variable domain (rest looked up from reference TRBV7-3 and TRBJ2-2): GAGVSQTPSNKVTEKGKYVELRCDPISGHTALYWYRQSLGQGPEFLIYFQGTGAADDSGLPNDRFFAVRPEGSVSTLKIQRTERGDSAVYLCASSFPTAGQGTGELFFGEGSRLTVL.

Only one count was recorded for this clonotype. The V call is TRBV18, the J call TRBJ2-5, with TRBD2 matching over 7 bases. Germline CDR1 reads KGHSH; CDR2 reads LQKENI. CDR3 size: 16 residues. With V trimmed by 3 bases and J by 2 bases, 9 bases remained unmatched. CDR3 sequence: CASSPRSSGEQETQYF. In nucleotides, the CDR3 is TGTGCCAGCTCACCTCGGTCTAGCGGAGAACAAGAGACCCAGTACTTC.

This clonotype was observed a single time. The chain employs TRBV6-6 and TRBJ2-6; D not certain. From germline, CDR1 is MNHNY and CDR2 SVGAGI (reference sequence). The CDR3 has 12 residues. Trimming removed 6 bases at V and 6 bases at J, with 6 bases between. The CDR3 DNA reads TGTGCCAGCAGGCCCCAGGCCAACGTCCTGACTTTC. Amino acids: CASRPQANVLTF.

The CDR3 loop reads CSVDQSQQETQYF. The CDR3 nucleotides are TGCAGCGTCGACCAGTCTCAGCAAGAGACCCAGTACTTC. V usage is TRBV29-1 and J usage is TRBJ2-5, with D hard to call. CDR1 and CDR2 from the germline V gene are SQVTM and ANQGSEA. Trimming removed 6 bases at V and 2 bases at J, with 13 bases between. The CDR3 extends over 13 amino acids.

This rearrangement joins TRBV3-1 to TRBJ2-3; D is tentatively TRBD1 or TRBD2 (7 bases each). V was trimmed by 5 bases and J by 2 bases, leaving 17 bases between them. The V gene's germline CDR1 is LGHDT and CDR2 YNNKEL (reference sequence). The CDR3 consists of 16 residues. The CDR3 is CASSSTGEGTTDTQYF. Here the CDR3 DNA reads TGTGCCAGCAGCTCAACAGGGGAGGGGACCACAGATACGCAGTATTTT.

This rearrangement joins TRBV29-1 to TRBJ1-1; no definite D call. This CDR3 has 13 residues. Germline V gene sequence: CDR1 SQVTM, CDR2 ANQGSEA. V gave up 8 bases and J gave up 0 bases, with 13 bases separating them. The CDR3 spells CSICDFLNTEAFF. The CDR3, as DNA: TGCAGCATATGTGACTTTTTGAACACTGAAGCTTTCTTT.

This chain connects TRBV7-9 to TRBJ1-1; D uncertain. V was pared by 2 bases and J by 3 bases, with 7 bases between. This CDR3 region has 13 residues. Looked up from germline, CDR1 is SEHNR and CDR2 is FQNEAQ (reference sequence). CDR3 nucleotides: TGTGCCAGCAGCTTACATAGGGACACTGAAGCTTTCTTT. This translates into CASSLHRDTEAFF.

CDR3 residues: CSARGATGAYEQYF. The CDR3 nucleotides read TGCAGTGCTAGAGGCGCTACCGGGGCCTACGAGCAGTACTTC. The chain combines TRBV20-1 with TRBJ2-7; possible D gene TRBD2, 5 bases. V lost 1 base and J lost 2, with 12 bases in between. Germline V lookup: CDR1 DFQATT, CDR2 SNEGSKA (reference sequence). The CDR3 length is 14 residues.

V usage is TRBV20-1 and J usage is TRBJ2-7; D gene uncertain. The CDR3 sequence is 16 residues long. Germline V gene lookup returns CDR1 DFQATT and CDR2 SNEGSKA (reference sequence). V was pared by 0 bases and J by 0 bases, with 15 bases between. The CDR3 DNA sequence: TGCAGTGCTAGAGATACGTCCACGGGCTCCTCCTACGAGCAGTACTTC. Its protein product is CSARDTSTGSSYEQYF.

J is TRBJ1-1 and V is TRBV11-3; a weak D match, TRBD1 (5 bases). The CDR3 covers 14 residues. Germline CDR1 and CDR2: SGHNT and YENEEA. V lost 5 bases, J lost 5 bases, and 15 bases lay in between. CDR3 nucleotides: TGTGCCAGCAGCCCCCTATTGGGGCGGACTGAAGCTTTCTTT. Amino acid sequence: CASSPLLGRTEAFF.

The chain employs TRBV20-1 and TRBJ2-2; 11 nucleotides line up with TRBD2. J gave up 3 bases and V 3 bases, and 6 bases lay outside the gene matches. There are 16 residues in the CDR3. Germline CDR1 and CDR2: DFQATT and SNEGSKA (reference sequence). Written as DNA, the CDR3 is TGCAGTGCTAGCCTTAGCGGGAGGGCCCACACCGGGGAGCTGTTTTTT. Amino acid sequence: CSASLSGRAHTGELFF.

The chain carries TRBV20-1 and TRBJ1-2, with 8 bases aligning to TRBD1. This CDR3 is 14 amino acids long. Germline assignment: CDR1 DFQATT and CDR2 SNEGSKA (reference sequence). The ends lost 6 bases at V and 6 bases at J; junction bases unmatched: 12. CDR3 sequence (DNA): TGCAGTGCCCCGAACCGGACAGGGAGCCATGGCTACACCTTC. This codes for CSAPNRTGSHGYTF.

The chain recombines TRBV9 with TRBJ1-5; D uncertain. Germline V gene data show CDR1 as SGDLS and CDR2 as YYNGEE. This CDR3 has 17 amino acids. Trimming left V 0 bases short and J 0 bases short, with 13 bases between. The CDR3 DNA is TGTGCCAGCAGCGTAGCGAGACACAAGTATAGCAATCAGCCCCAGCATTTT. Translation gives CASSVARHKYSNQPQHF.

V usage is TRBV20-1 and J usage is TRBJ1-5, with no clear D. There are 15 residues in the CDR3. With 0 bases removed from V and 1 base from J, the gap between germline ends came to 10 bases. Germline CDR1 DFQATT, CDR2 SNEGSKA (reference sequence). The CDR3 region is CSARDLRDSNQPQHF. Written as DNA, the CDR3 is TGCAGTGCTAGAGATCTGCGCGACAGCAATCAGCCCCAGCATTTT.

This chain uses TRBV29-1 with TRBJ2-1; TRBD1 might be the D (6 bases). V shed 2 bases and J shed 1 base, with 27 bases lying between them. This CDR3 has 20 residues. The germline gives CDR1 SQVTM, CDR2 ANQGSEA. CDR3 DNA sequence: TGCAGCGTTGAACGGTCCCTGAGGGGGAGTGTTCGTCGGTCCTACAATGAGCAGTTCTTC. Translating gives CSVERSLRGSVRRSYNEQFF.